This T cell receptor beta chain was profiled in a study of CD8 T cells in Susac syndrome. The study's findings and limits: The study admitted that it had a relatively small number of individuals in its TCR sequencing and HLA analysis.

TCR beta sequencing was performed on blood CD8+ and CD4+ T cells. The authors negatively isolated CD8+ and CD4+ T cells and FACS-enriched TEMRA cells. The CDR3 has 12 residues. V lost 0 bases, J lost 4 bases, and 4 bases lay in between. Germline V gene sequence: CDR1 GTSNPN, CDR2 SVGIG (reference sequence). In the case of this clonotype: Antigen unknown.

Random hexamers were used to reverse transcribe roughly 0.45 to 1 ug of RNA. The authors amplified TCR beta CDR3 across 54 Vbeta and 13 Jbeta using immunoSEQ multiplex PCR. TCRdb processed the immunoSEQ multiplex PCR reads anew with MiXCR; each CDR3 protein has one entry. This table has some 180,000 distinct CDR3 sequences, just under 95% appearing once. Sequencing used CD4+ T cells from PBMCs. The chain couples TRBV30 to TRBJ1-3; no reliable D call. This TCR came from a human donor in good health. CDR3 DNA sequence: TGTGCCTGGAGTGTGACAGGAAACACCATATATTTT. Translated: CAWSVTGNTIYF.